What follows describes a single T cell receptor (beta chain). The entry originates in a study of control samples from healthy donors and cancer patients. Trimming left V 5 bases short and J 0 bases short, with 9 bases between. Germline V CDR1 and CDR2: SGHRS, YFSETQ. The CDR3 covers 15 residues. Repertoires were generated with immunoSEQ multiplex PCR, while TCRdb's copy carries only in-frame clones and drops some. The sample holds 77,000 or so clones, 90% to 95% seen once. V is TRBV5-1 and J is TRBJ2-6, with D unresolved. Material for sequencing was blood. The clonotype comes from a young man in good health. CDR3: CASRDLFSGANVLTF. CDR3 sequence (DNA): TGCGCCAGCAGGGACCTGTTCTCTGGGGCCAACGTCCTGACTTTC.